The sample holds many counts of the clone carrying this T cell receptor beta chain. The germline CDR1 and CDR2 sequences are MNHEY and SVGAGI. The V end lost 6 bases, the J end lost 1 base, and 12 bases lay between the germline ends. The CDR3 runs 14 residues. The sample comes from a study of T-cell memory formation after mild COVID-19. Study-wide background: The study found TCR clusters largely donor specific.

Constant-segment primers and 5'RACE yielded cDNA libraries for TCR alpha and TCR beta, each carrying sample barcodes and UMIs. TCRdb itself ran the 5' RACE reads through MiXCR, one entry per CDR3 protein. The table shows 500,000 to 600,000 distinct CDR3 sequences, with roughly 18% occurring only once. The source material was PBMCs or a T cell subset sorted from them (not recorded which). The chain uses TRBV6-5 and TRBJ1-1, with a weak D call TRBD1 (6 bases). The origin of this receptor is an adult woman who had mild COVID-19 (a few samples of this study predate the infection). Cell type and time point are not known. CDR3 coding DNA: TGTGCCAGCAGCCCAAAGGGGGGGAACACTGAAGCTTTCTTT. It codes for CASSPKGGNTEAFF.